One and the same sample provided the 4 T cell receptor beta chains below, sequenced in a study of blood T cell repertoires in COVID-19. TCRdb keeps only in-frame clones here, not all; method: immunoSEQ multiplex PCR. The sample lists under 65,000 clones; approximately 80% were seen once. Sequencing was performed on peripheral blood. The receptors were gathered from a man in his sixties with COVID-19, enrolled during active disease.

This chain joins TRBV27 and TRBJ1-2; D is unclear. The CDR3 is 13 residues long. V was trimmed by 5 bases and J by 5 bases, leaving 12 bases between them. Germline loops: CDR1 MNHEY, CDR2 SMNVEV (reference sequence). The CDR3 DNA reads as TGTGCCAGCAGTAGTCTGACTTTTTATGGCTACACCTTC. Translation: CASSSLTFYGYTF.

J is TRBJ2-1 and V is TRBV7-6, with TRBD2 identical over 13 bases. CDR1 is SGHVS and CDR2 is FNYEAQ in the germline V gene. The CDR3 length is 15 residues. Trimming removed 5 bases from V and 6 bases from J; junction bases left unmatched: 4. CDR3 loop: CASSPRTSGSNEQFF. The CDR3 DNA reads TGTGCCAGCAGCCCCCGGACTAGCGGGAGCAATGAGCAGTTCTTC.

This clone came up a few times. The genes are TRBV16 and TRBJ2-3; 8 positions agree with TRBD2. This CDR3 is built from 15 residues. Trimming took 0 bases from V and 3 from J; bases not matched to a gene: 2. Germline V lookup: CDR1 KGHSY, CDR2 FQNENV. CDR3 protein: CASSQSGTRTDTQYF. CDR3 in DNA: TGTGCCAGCAGCCAATCCGGGACTAGAACAGATACGCAGTATTTT.

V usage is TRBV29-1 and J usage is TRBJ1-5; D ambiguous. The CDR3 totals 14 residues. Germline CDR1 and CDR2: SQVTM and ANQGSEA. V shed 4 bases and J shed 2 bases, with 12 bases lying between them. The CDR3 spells CSVGSGFGNQPQHF. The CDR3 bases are TGCAGCGTTGGCTCGGGGTTCGGCAATCAGCCCCAGCATTTT.